Listed below are T cell receptor beta chains from one sample, sequenced in a study of human T cells and chemical hapten exposure. Each CDR3 protein gets one entry after TCRdb re-called the RACE reads with MiXCR. Among about 350,000 distinct CDR3 sequences listed, 5.5% were seen once. The sample was whole blood, taken in connection with sensitization to the hapten diphenylcyclopropenone (DPC). The receptors derive from a woman aged 18-35 years with alopecia areata. Some clones in this sample may be carry-over from other donors' samples. Each CDR3 is given without its conserved first and last residue.

cdr3_aa: ASSFVPHPGGYNEQF
v_call: TRBV5-1
j_call: TRBJ2-1

cdr3_aa: ASSGEVDTEAF
v_call: TRBV2
j_call: TRBJ1-1

cdr3_aa: SVPGPRFSYNEQF
v_call: TRBV29-1
j_call: TRBJ2-1

cdr3_aa: ASSQSQNTEAF
v_call: TRBV14
j_call: TRBJ1-1

cdr3_aa: ASNPIMGATSGELF
v_call: TRBV11-2
j_call: TRBJ2-2

cdr3_aa: ASSADRVYNSPLH
v_call: TRBV7-2
j_call: TRBJ1-6

cdr3_aa: ASSVGGPEAF
v_call: TRBV2
j_call: TRBJ1-1

cdr3_aa: ASNRDGPYEQY
v_call: TRBV5-6
j_call: TRBJ2-7

cdr3_aa: ASSLTLADRETQY
v_call: TRBV7-3
j_call: TRBJ2-5

cdr3_aa: ASILGGGLDPWEQY
v_call: TRBV12-3/TRBV12-4
j_call: TRBJ2-7

cdr3_aa: ASSQVRGGTDTQY
v_call: TRBV3-1
j_call: TRBJ2-3

cdr3_aa: ASTRQQMRSGYT
v_call: TRBV7-2
j_call: TRBJ1-2

cdr3_aa: ASSEGDWPGPQH
v_call: TRBV2
j_call: TRBJ1-5

cdr3_aa: ASSLRQGWYEQY
v_call: TRBV7-2
j_call: TRBJ2-7

cdr3_aa: ASTQGAGGTDTQY
v_call: TRBV4-3
j_call: TRBJ2-3

cdr3_aa: ASSLTGGSTEAF
v_call: TRBV12-3/TRBV12-4
j_call: TRBJ1-1

cdr3_aa: ASSYSKTSHEQY
v_call: TRBV6-6
j_call: TRBJ2-7

cdr3_aa: ASSQQSADTQY
v_call: TRBV4-3
j_call: TRBJ2-3

cdr3_aa: ASSLGAGGRTDTQY
v_call: TRBV7-2
j_call: TRBJ2-3

cdr3_aa: ASRHEQVDGYT
v_call: TRBV5-1
j_call: TRBJ1-2

cdr3_aa: ASQHSGGIEETQY
v_call: TRBV12-3/TRBV12-4
j_call: TRBJ2-5

cdr3_aa: ASSVDYRGSSPLH
v_call: TRBV9
j_call: TRBJ1-6

cdr3_aa: SVEDAGCEQY
v_call: TRBV29-1
j_call: TRBJ2-7

cdr3_aa: ASSSLYSEQF
v_call: TRBV7-2
j_call: TRBJ2-1

cdr3_aa: ASTIRGQLLPDTQY
v_call: TRBV28
j_call: TRBJ2-3

cdr3_aa: ASSLLGPDDEQF
v_call: TRBV27
j_call: TRBJ2-1

cdr3_aa: ASGAGTMQTDTQY
v_call: TRBV12-5
j_call: TRBJ2-3

cdr3_aa: SASEVSTGELF
v_call: TRBV20-1
j_call: TRBJ2-2

cdr3_aa: ASSFWEAEAF
v_call: TRBV7-2
j_call: TRBJ1-1

cdr3_aa: SARVVDKPDGYT
v_call: TRBV20-1
j_call: TRBJ1-2

cdr3_aa: ASSLVGFQPQH
v_call: TRBV7-2
j_call: TRBJ1-5

cdr3_aa: ASRTSGGDEQF
v_call: TRBV12-3/TRBV12-4
j_call: TRBJ2-1

cdr3_aa: ASSYRLAGSTGELF
v_call: TRBV6-5
j_call: TRBJ2-2

cdr3_aa: ARSACVGSEWDTQY
v_call: TRBV5-3
j_call: TRBJ2-3

cdr3_aa: ASSLEANVLT
v_call: TRBV11-2
j_call: TRBJ2-6

cdr3_aa: ASSPPGSSTDTQY
v_call: TRBV11-2
j_call: TRBJ2-3

cdr3_aa: ATSLGAHEQY
v_call: TRBV6-1
j_call: TRBJ2-7

cdr3_aa: SGWDRPTDTQY
v_call: TRBV29-1
j_call: TRBJ2-3

cdr3_aa: ASSLGTGSGNTIY
v_call: TRBV7-2
j_call: TRBJ1-3

cdr3_aa: ASSLASGHNQPQH
v_call: TRBV12-3/TRBV12-4
j_call: TRBJ1-5

cdr3_aa: ASSFRSSTDTQY
v_call: TRBV7-2
j_call: TRBJ2-3

cdr3_aa: ASRFLTNSPLH
v_call: TRBV6-2/TRBV6-3
j_call: TRBJ1-6

cdr3_aa: ASADSQSPGGDTQY
v_call: TRBV19
j_call: TRBJ2-3

cdr3_aa: ASSQSRVRNTIY
v_call: TRBV3-1
j_call: TRBJ1-3

cdr3_aa: ASSQDFENSPHQETQY
v_call: TRBV4-3
j_call: TRBJ2-5

cdr3_aa: ASSSGGGMNEKLF
v_call: TRBV5-8
j_call: TRBJ1-4

cdr3_aa: ASSTWAGTEKLF
v_call: TRBV27
j_call: TRBJ1-4